Below are 10 T cell receptor beta chains sequenced from a single sample in a study of CXCR3-negative and CXCR3-positive naive CD8 T cells. Findings of the study overall: Hydrophobicity of TRB CDR3s was greater in CXCR3-positive naive cells than in CXCR3-negative naive cells.

Their antigens are not known. cDNA libraries for TRB were generated by 5' RACE incorporating UMI labels. TCRdb re-analyzed the 5' RACE reads; it lists each CDR3 protein once, without DNA. The table lists tens of thousands of distinct CDR3 sequences. Sequencing was performed on naive CXCR3+ CD8+ T cells from blood. The subset is: CD45RO-CCR7+CD27+CD95- naive CD8+ T cells expressing CXCR3 (TNR3+). The source of these receptors is a human donor in good health. Some clones in this sample may be carry-over from other donors' samples.

J is TRBJ2-7 and V is TRBV19. Germline V gene sequence: CDR1 LNHDA, CDR2 SQIVND (reference sequence). CDR3 size: 14 residues. CDR3 residues: CASSIRLGNGEQYF.

This chain links TRBV25-1 with TRBJ2-4. There are 16 residues in the CDR3. CDR1 is MGHDK, CDR2 SYGVNS, per germline. This CDR3 is CASSEYFDLSKNIQYF.

This rearrangement joins TRBV14 to TRBJ2-3; lacking DNA, the TRBD2 call made by TCRdb goes unchecked. The CDR3 is 17 residues long. CDR1 is SGHDN, CDR2 FVKESK, per germline. CDR3 sequence reads: CASSRLAEATSTDTQYF.

J is TRBJ1-5 and V is TRBV6-6. The CDR3 runs 12 residues. Germline loops: CDR1 MNHNY, CDR2 SVGAGI (reference sequence). This chain's CDR3 is CASSYSGQPQHF.

The gene calls are TRBV29-1 and TRBJ1-1; TCRdb picks TRBD1, but there is no DNA to check that call. Germline CDR1 and CDR2: SQVTM and ANQGSEA. The CDR3 extends over 13 amino acids. The CDR3 protein is CSVELSGGQGAFF. Looking up the rest from reference TRBV29-1 and TRBJ1-1 gives the full variable domain: SAVISQKPSRDICQRGTSLTIQCQVDSQVTMMFWYRQQPGQSLTLIATANQGSEATYESGFVIDKFPISRPNLTFSTLTVSNMSPEDSSIYLCSVELSGGQGAFFGQGTRLTVV.

The CDR3 sequence: CSANSGTSYEQYF. The chain couples TRBV20-1 to TRBJ2-7; the D gene TCRdb calls, TRBD1, cannot be checked with no DNA. CDR3 length equals 13 residues. Germline V gene sequence: CDR1 DFQATT, CDR2 SNEGSKA (reference sequence).

The rearrangement links TRBV15 to TRBJ2-1; TCRdb calls TRBD1, which cannot be checked without DNA. This CDR3 spans 15 amino acids. Germline CDR1 LNHNV, CDR2 YYDKDF (reference sequence). The CDR3 protein is CATSPPAGENNEQFF.

The chain is built from TRBV30 and TRBJ2-1; absent DNA, TCRdb's TRBD2 call cannot be checked. Germline V CDR1 and CDR2: GTSNPN, SVGIG (reference sequence). The CDR3 spans 11 residues. The CDR3 region is CAWIGLAEQFF.

The genes are TRBV5-1 and TRBJ2-3; TCRdb proposes TRBD1, but this gene call is untestable without DNA. CDR1 SGHRS and CDR2 YFSETQ come from the germline V gene. This CDR3 region has 14 residues. The CDR3 loop is CASSTTGWGDGQYF.

The chain joins TRBV19 to TRBJ2-7. The germline V gene encodes CDR1 LNHDA and CDR2 SQIVND (reference sequence). The CDR3 is 13 residues long. CDR3 sequence reads: CASSFRASREQYF.